The 27 T cell receptor beta chains given below trace back to one sample, sequenced in a study of T-cell memory formation after mild COVID-19. From the 5' RACE reads, TCRdb called clonotypes with MiXCR, one entry per CDR3 protein. The table includes about 240,000 distinct CDR3 sequences, approximately 10% detected once. Sequencing was done on a sample of PBMCs or a T cell subset sorted from them (not recorded which). Every receptor here comes from a man aged 18-30 years who had mild COVID-19 (a few samples of this study predate the infection). Cell type and time point are not known.

This clonotype has a count of ten or more. The chain links TRBV5-1 to TRBJ1-2; D remains ambiguous. The CDR3 is 14 amino acids. Germline CDR1 and CDR2: SGHRS and YFSETQ. Trimming cost V 1 base and J 8 bases, with 15 bases left between them. CDR3 sequence: CASSLKGSVGGYTF. CDR3 DNA: TGCGCCAGCAGCTTGAAGGGCTCAGTGGGGGGCTACACCTTC.

The sample holds a few counts of this clonotype. The rearrangement links TRBV7-9 to TRBJ2-7; TRBD1 matches 8 bases. Unmatched junction bases numbered 7, after V lost 1 base and J lost 5 bases. CDR1 is SEHNR, CDR2 FQNEAQ, per germline (reference sequence). This CDR3 region has 15 residues. The CDR3 nucleotides are TGTGCCAGCAGCTTAGTCTACAGGGGGAGGCACGAGCAGTACTTC. Translated, it gives CASSLVYRGRHEQYF.

In DNA form, the CDR3 reads TGTGCCAGCAGCACACCGGGACAGGGCCTGAATGAGCAGTTCTTC. The encoded protein is CASSTPGQGLNEQFF. The rearrangement joins TRBV11-2 to TRBJ2-1, with 9 bases matching TRBD1. J was trimmed by 7 bases and V by 5 bases; bases with no gene match: 9. Germline CDR1 SGHAT, CDR2 FQNNGV. The CDR3 is 15 amino acids.

V is TRBV7-3 and J is TRBJ2-1; TRBD1 is a possible D gene (5 bases). The germline gives CDR1 SGHTA, CDR2 FQGTGA. The CDR3 covers 13 residues. V lost 2 bases and J 7 bases, leaving 9 bases between the germline ends. The CDR3 loop is CASSLDRRNEQFF. CDR3 bases: TGTGCCAGCAGCTTAGACAGAAGGAATGAGCAGTTCTTC.

The V gene is TRBV5-1, the J gene TRBJ2-1; D uncertain. Germline assignment: CDR1 SGHRS and CDR2 YFSETQ. V gave up 0 bases and J gave up 4 bases, with 11 bases separating them. The CDR3 is 15 residues long. The CDR3 loop is CASSLGQRAYNEQFF. CDR3 nucleotide sequence: TGCGCCAGCAGCTTGGGGCAGAGAGCTTACAATGAGCAGTTCTTC.

This clonotype was found a few times. This rearrangement joins TRBV24-1 to TRBJ1-1, with D maybe TRBD1 (5 bases). The CDR3 spans 13 residues. Germline V gene data show CDR1 as KGHDR and CDR2 as SFDVKD. V lost 7 bases and J lost 6, with 14 bases in between. The CDR3 region has the DNA TGTGCCACCAGGTCGCGGGTAGGGGCTGAAGCTTTCTTT. Its translation: CATRSRVGAEAFF.

This chain links TRBV6-5 with TRBJ1-2, with 7 bases aligning to TRBD1. The trim removed 0 bases at V and 5 bases at J, leaving 3 bases unmatched. The CDR3 sequence is 14 residues long. The germline gives CDR1 MNHEY, CDR2 SVGAGI. CDR3 DNA: TGTGCCAGCAGTTACTCGACAGGGCGATATGGCTACACCTTC. Its translation: CASSYSTGRYGYTF.

The rearrangement links TRBV18 to TRBJ1-5; perhaps TRBD1 as D (6 bases). Germline V gives CDR1 KGHSH, CDR2 LQKENI. Trimming removed 2 bases from V and 2 bases from J, with 16 bases in between. This CDR3 has 17 amino acids. CDR3 coding DNA: TGTGCCAGCTCACCAAGGACTGGGGGCGTGGGCAATCAGCCCCAGCATTTT. Amino acids: CASSPRTGGVGNQPQHF.

There are a few counts of this clonotype. The chain combines TRBV27 with TRBJ2-5; D is possibly TRBD2 (7 bases). Germline CDR1 reads MNHEY; CDR2 reads SMNVEV (reference sequence). CDR3 length: 13 residues. The V gene lost 8 bases and the J gene lost 2 bases, with 12 bases spanning the gap. This chain's CDR3 is CASLGGGQETQYF. CDR3 nucleotide sequence: TGTGCCAGCCTGGGAGGGGGTCAAGAGACCCAGTACTTC.

The chain uses TRBV7-2 and TRBJ2-7; possibly TRBD2 for D (6 bases). This CDR3 is built from 14 residues. Trimming left V 5 bases short and J 3 bases short, with 14 bases between. Germline CDR1 SGHTA, CDR2 FQGNSA. CDR3 residues: CASSRGGDDYEQYF. In DNA form, the CDR3 reads TGTGCCAGCAGCAGGGGCGGGGACGACTACGAGCAGTACTTC.

This clonotype was observed many times. The chain recombines TRBV7-9 with TRBJ1-4; D not certain. V shed 4 bases and J shed 5 bases, with 14 bases lying between them. This CDR3 is built from 15 residues. Per the germline V gene, CDR1 is SEHNR and CDR2 is FQNEAQ (reference sequence). The CDR3 spells CASSSPRGGNEKLFF. In DNA, the CDR3 is TGTGCCAGCAGCTCGCCGCGGGGAGGGAATGAAAAACTGTTTTTT.

In its sample, this clonotype was seen a few times. The rearrangement uses TRBV19 and TRBJ1-4, with TRBD1 identical over 7 bases. Germline assignment: CDR1 LNHDA and CDR2 SQIVND (reference sequence). V lost 10 bases to trimming and J lost 4 bases; unmatched junction nucleotides: 9. CDR3 length equals 14 residues. CDR3 sequence: CAKPDRPFNEKLFF. The CDR3 DNA sequence: TGTGCCAAACCGGACAGGCCTTTTAATGAAAAACTGTTTTTT.

This sequence joins TRBV5-1 and TRBJ2-1, with 7 bases fitting TRBD1. The CDR3 sequence is 13 residues long. The germline gives CDR1 SGHRS, CDR2 YFSETQ. The junction had 6 bases not matched to a gene; V was cut back by 4 bases and J by 8 bases. The CDR3 reads CASSGEGAYEQFF. CDR3 bases: TGCGCCAGCAGCGGTGAGGGGGCTTATGAGCAGTTCTTC.

The V call is TRBV3-1, the J call TRBJ1-1; 10 bases are a match to TRBD1. The V segment lost 1 base and the J segment 5 bases; nucleotides outside the gene matches: 10. From germline, CDR1 is LGHDT and CDR2 YNNKEL (reference sequence). The CDR3 has 17 amino acids. The chain's CDR3 is CASSQGDRGHGGTEAFF. In DNA, the CDR3 is TGTGCCAGCAGCCAAGGGGACAGGGGACACGGAGGGACTGAAGCTTTCTTT.

About this clonotype itself: One end of the junction does not line up with germline, which may come from a read error. This sequence joins TRBV7-9 and TRBJ2-3; 10 nucleotides match TRBD2. Germline V gene lookup returns CDR1 SEHNR and CDR2 FQNEAQ (reference sequence). CDR3 length: 14 amino acids. The CDR3 loop reads CASHRLAGTDTQYF. The CDR3 DNA reads TGTGCCAGCCATCGACTAGCGGGCACAGATACTCAGTATTTT.

This clonotype came up a few times. V gene TRBV5-1 combines with J gene TRBJ1-1, with unresolved D. With 4 bases removed from V and 1 base from J, the gap between germline ends came to 11 bases. Germline V gene sequence: CDR1 SGHRS, CDR2 YFSETQ. This CDR3 has 14 residues. The CDR3 nucleotides are TGCGCCAGCAGCCGATCTTCAGGGAACACTGAAGCTTTCTTT. It encodes CASSRSSGNTEAFF.

In this sample, this clonotype turned up a few times. The gene calls are TRBV7-2 and TRBJ1-2; D unresolved. Trimming took off 3 bases at V and 0 bases at J, with 8 bases between the two ends. The CDR3 consists of 14 residues. Germline CDR1 reads SGHTA; CDR2 reads FQGNSA. Here the CDR3 reads CASSFGVSNYGYTF. CDR3 sequence (DNA): TGTGCCAGCAGCTTCGGTGTTTCTAACTATGGCTACACCTTC.

This clonotype has a count of ten or more. The V call is TRBV4-3, the J call TRBJ2-3, with D possibly being TRBD1 or TRBD2 (5 bases each). CDR3 length equals 16 residues. CDR1 is LGHNA, CDR2 YSLEER, per germline. The V end lost 0 bases, the J end lost 3 bases, and 13 bases lay between the germline ends. CDR3 protein: CASSQEGVGFTDTQYF. The DNA of the CDR3 is TGCGCCAGCAGCCAAGAGGGGGTCGGGTTTACAGATACGCAGTATTTT.

This clonotype was counted a few times. This rearrangement joins TRBV5-1 to TRBJ2-5, with 10 bases aligning to TRBD1. Trimming at V came to 3 bases and at J to 4 bases, leaving 9 bases not matched to a gene. CDR3 length equals 16 residues. Germline CDR1 and CDR2: SGHRS and YFSETQ. As DNA, the CDR3 is TGCGCCAGCAGCTCTACCGGGACAGGGGAGGGAGAGACCCAGTACTTC. This sequence encodes CASSSTGTGEGETQYF.

The chain recombines TRBV12-3 or TRBV12-4 with TRBJ2-7; 10 bases line up with TRBD2. The CDR3 covers 14 residues. Trimming at V came to 6 bases and at J to 4 bases, leaving 6 bases not matched to a gene. CDR3 in DNA: TGTGCCAGCAGCCTCAGCGGGGGGGGTTACGAGCAGTACTTC. Translation: CASSLSGGGYEQYF.

This clonotype was recorded many times. This sequence joins TRBV11-3 and TRBJ2-5; D is unclear. From germline, CDR1 is SGHNT and CDR2 YENEEA. The V and J ends lost 0 bases and 5 bases respectively, with 4 bases between them. The CDR3 runs to 12 residues. The DNA for the CDR3 is TGTGCCAGCAGCTTAGACGCGGAGACCCAGTACTTC. Translation gives CASSLDAETQYF. The whole variable domain, remainder taken from reference TRBV11-3 and TRBJ2-5, is EAGVVQSPRYKIIEKKQPVAFWCNPISGHNTLYWYLQNLGQGPELLIRYENEEAVDDSQLPKDRFSAERLKGVDSTLKIQPAELGDSAVYLCASSLDAETQYFGPGTRLLVL.

The V gene is TRBV5-1, the J gene TRBJ1-1; D is possibly TRBD1 (6 bases). This CDR3 region has 13 residues. Germline V gives CDR1 SGHRS, CDR2 YFSETQ. With 1 base removed from V and 4 bases from J, the gap between germline ends came to 8 bases. This CDR3 reads CASSLTGSTEAFF. The CDR3 nucleotides read TGCGCCAGCAGCTTGACAGGGAGCACTGAAGCTTTCTTT.

This clonotype was seen a few times. This chain links TRBV4-1 with TRBJ1-4; tentatively, D is TRBD1 (5 bases). With 8 bases removed from V and 7 bases from J, the gap between germline ends came to 14 bases. Germline CDR1 and CDR2: MGHRA and YSYEKL. This CDR3 is built from 13 residues. This chain's CDR3 is CASAWGFGEKLFF. For the CDR3, the DNA is TGCGCCAGCGCGTGGGGGTTCGGTGAAAAACTGTTTTTT.

This clonotype came up many times. The chain links TRBV10-2 to TRBJ2-2; D not resolved. The CDR3 covers 11 residues. Trimming stripped 7 bases from V and 4 bases from J, with 4 bases between. The germline V gene encodes CDR1 WSHSY and CDR2 SAAADI. In DNA form, the CDR3 reads TGCGCCAGCAAGGGCACCGGGGAGCTGTTTTTT. It is translated as CASKGTGELFF.

This clonotype turned up a few times. The chain links TRBV7-2 to TRBJ2-3, with D perhaps matching TRBD2 (5 bases). The CDR3 is 15 residues long. The germline V gene encodes CDR1 SGHTA and CDR2 FQGNSA. With 1 base removed from V and 2 bases from J, the gap between germline ends came to 10 bases. CDR3 residues: CASSLEAGYTDTQYF. DNA of the CDR3: TGTGCCAGCAGCTTAGAGGCGGGTTACACAGATACGCAGTATTTT. The full variable domain, with the rest looked up from reference TRBV7-2 and TRBJ2-3, is GAGVSQSPSNKVTEKGKDVELRCDPISGHTALYWYRQSLGQGLEFLIYFQGNSAPDKSGLPSDRFSAERTGGSVSTLTIQRTQQEDSAVYLCASSLEAGYTDTQYFGPGTRLTVL.

The table lists this clonotype with many counts. The rearrangement uses TRBV18 and TRBJ1-1; D possibly corresponds to TRBD1 (5 bases). Trimming pared 6 bases from V and 6 bases from J, leaving 14 bases between. Germline V gene sequence: CDR1 KGHSH, CDR2 LQKENI. The CDR3 extends over 13 amino acids. Here the CDR3 DNA reads TGTGCCAGCTCCCCTTATTTCAGGGCTGAAGCTTTCTTT. This encodes CASSPYFRAEAFF.

The rearrangement joins TRBV7-2 to TRBJ1-1; possibly TRBD1 for D (5 bases). CDR1 and CDR2 (germline): SGHTA, FQGNSA. V dropped 5 bases and J dropped 1 base, with 14 bases sitting between them. The CDR3 covers 15 residues. CDR3 DNA sequence: TGTGCCAGCAGCCCACTAGGGGTAAGGAACACTGAAGCTTTCTTT. This translates into CASSPLGVRNTEAFF.